This T cell receptor beta chain is drawn from a study of Graves' ophthalmopathy and Graves' hyperthyroidism. Points from the study as a whole: Ophthalmopathy could be told apart from stable hyperthyroidism by a 13-signature model (just under 90% sensitivity, around 79% specificity).

TCR beta CDR3 regions were amplified from RNA transcripts. Amplification began with first-round RT-PCR using HTBI primers, then second-round multiplex PCR was performed. TCRdb recomputed calls from the multiplex PCR reads with MiXCR, one row per CDR3 protein. The sample yields around 1.1 million distinct CDR3 sequences, approximately 35% seen once. This clonotype was observed a few times. Its antigen is not known. Enrollment excluded any patients with other autoimmune diseases, uncontrolled infections, pregnancy or lactation. This TCR came from an adult man with Graves' hyperthyroidism. The specimen was peripheral blood or thyroid tissue (not recorded which).

CDR3 in DNA: TGTGCCAGCAGCTCCGGGACAGGGACGGAGACCCAGTACTTC. Protein product: CASSSGTGTETQYF. The chain has TRBV7-9 and TRBJ2-5; 9 bases align to TRBD1. The CDR3 has 14 amino acids. Germline CDR1 is SEHNR and CDR2 is FQNEAQ (reference sequence). V gave up 4 bases and J gave up 5 bases; unmatched junction bases: 5. The variable domain in full, with the rest retrieved from reference TRBV7-9 and TRBJ2-5, is DTGVSQNPRHKITKRGQNVTFRCDPISEHNRLYWYRQTLGQGPEFLTYFQNEAQLEKSRLLSDRFSAERPKGSFSTLEIQRTEQGDSAMYLCASSSGTGTETQYFGPGTRLLVL.